The table lists the clone carrying this T cell receptor beta chain with a few counts. What it recognizes is unknown. This sample was included in a study of spatial heterogeneity in lung cancer. About the research overall: Those follow-up PBMC samples that were available underwent sequencing, at a median interval of roughly 2 years following resection.

General study findings and limits: Ubiquitous expanded tumor TCRs were observed in blood more at resection than follow-up.

A single record per CDR3 protein comes from TCRdb applying MiXCR to the 5' RACE reads. The sample lists under 150,000 distinct CDR3 sequences, 12% seen once, with over 15% in the top ten. Indicated time point: blood at routine non-recurrence follow-up after resection. Whole RNA, isolated from tumor, nontumor lung or frozen PBMC, was sequenced without prior sorting. The sequenced sample was PBMCs, obtained at follow-up. The source is a male donor with early-stage non-small cell lung cancer.

CDR3 DNA: TGCAGCGTTTACAGGGACCGATACTATGGCTACACCTTC. It encodes CSVYRDRYYGYTF. This chain joins TRBV29-1 and TRBJ1-2, with D perhaps matching TRBD1 (6 bases). The CDR3 loop spans 13 amino acids. CDR1 and CDR2 (germline): SQVTM, ANQGSEA. The ends were cut back, 5 bases at V and 3 bases at J, with 13 bases in the middle.